The 13 T cell receptor beta chains given below trace back to one sample, sequenced in a study of identical twins. MiXCR, run by TCRdb on the 5' RACE reads, gives a single entry per CDR3 protein. The data hold about 720,000 distinct CDR3 sequences, with 18% observed a single time. The data also belong to a second study, concerning T cells expressing NK-cell markers.

Sequences were obtained from PBMCs. The receptors derive from a young woman in good health.

The chain recombines TRBV2 with TRBJ2-1, with TRBD2 matching 7 bases. The CDR3 loop spans 16 amino acids. J lost 8 bases, V lost 4 bases, and 14 bases had no gene match. Germline loops: CDR1 SNHLY, CDR2 FYNNEI. The CDR3 region has the DNA TGTGCCAGCAGTGGGGGGGACGGGAGGAAAATCGATGAGCAGTTCTTC. It codes for CASSGGDGRKIDEQFF.

In DNA form, the CDR3 reads TGCAGCGTTGGGGGGCCTCTAAGGACTGAAGCTTTCTTT. The encoded protein is CSVGGPLRTEAFF. The chain has TRBV29-1 and TRBJ1-1, with a tentative D call TRBD1 (6 bases). V was trimmed by 4 bases and J by 5 bases, leaving 14 bases between them. The germline gives CDR1 SQVTM, CDR2 ANQGSEA. The CDR3 is 13 residues long.

This clonotype was counted between two and nine times. The CDR3 DNA reads as TGTGCCAGCAGTTACGTAAGAAGGCAGGGCTTTAACACCGGGGAGCTGTTTTTT. It specifies CASSYVRRQGFNTGELFF. V usage is TRBV6-2 or TRBV6-3 and J usage is TRBJ2-2, with D tentatively TRBD1 (5 bases). The V gene lost 2 bases and the J gene lost 2 bases, with 18 bases spanning the gap. The CDR3 totals 18 residues. Looked up from germline, CDR1 is MNHEY and CDR2 is SVGEGT.

This clonotype was detected only a few times. This chain joins TRBV20-1 and TRBJ2-7; TRBD2 is a possible D gene (5 bases). CDR1 and CDR2 from the germline V gene are DFQATT and SNEGSKA (reference sequence). This CDR3 spans 16 amino acids. V was trimmed by 1 base and J by 2 bases, leaving 18 bases between them. The CDR3 nucleotides read TGCAGTGCTAGAGCGGGAAACTTAGTAGGGACCTACGAGCAGTACTTC. Translated, it gives CSARAGNLVGTYEQYF.

This clonotype appeared many times. The chain combines TRBV3-1 with TRBJ2-1; the D is unclear. Per germline, CDR1 LGHDT and CDR2 YNNKEL (reference sequence). Trimming shortened V by 3 bases and J by 8 bases, and 14 bases separated the two germline ends. This CDR3 region has 14 residues. The CDR3 DNA reads as TGTGCCAGCAGCCACCAAGGTTCTGGCGATGAGCAGTTCTTC. Translation gives CASSHQGSGDEQFF.

This clonotype came up a few times. The chain has TRBV20-1 and TRBJ2-3; 7 bases are shared with TRBD2. Looked up from germline, CDR1 is DFQATT and CDR2 is SNEGSKA (reference sequence). The CDR3 contains 15 residues. V shed 6 bases and J 0 bases; nucleotides not matched to a gene: 9. CDR3 region: CSANPRTRSTDTQYF. CDR3 sequence (DNA): TGCAGTGCAAACCCACGGACTAGAAGCACAGATACGCAGTATTTT.

The rearrangement uses TRBV20-1 and TRBJ2-5; 9 bases fit TRBD2. Germline CDR1 DFQATT, CDR2 SNEGSKA (reference sequence). The CDR3 contains 13 residues. Trimming removed 4 bases from V and 5 bases from J; junction bases left unmatched: 5. The CDR3 spells CSAIVTSGETQYF. As DNA, the CDR3 is TGCAGTGCTATCGTAACTAGCGGGGAGACCCAGTACTTC.

J is TRBJ1-1 and V is TRBV20-1, with TRBD1 matching 8 bases. The CDR3 spans 10 residues. V lost 5 bases, J lost 8 bases, and 1 base stayed unmatched. The germline CDR1 and CDR2 sequences are DFQATT and SNEGSKA (reference sequence). The CDR3 spells CSADRGEAFF. The DNA of the CDR3 is TGCAGTGCTGACAGGGGCGAAGCTTTCTTT.

J is TRBJ2-2 and V is TRBV2, with unresolved D. Germline V gives CDR1 SNHLY, CDR2 FYNNEI. The length of the CDR3 is 15 residues. Deletions cut 1 base from V and 4 bases from J, with 10 bases between. CDR3 amino acids: CASSEDGSGTGELFF. In DNA form, the CDR3 reads TGTGCCAGCAGTGAAGACGGTTCGGGCACCGGGGAGCTGTTTTTT.

This clonotype turned up a few times. This chain connects TRBV2 to TRBJ2-3; D is possibly TRBD1 (5 bases). V dropped 0 bases and J dropped 9 bases, with 13 bases sitting between them. In germline, CDR1 is SNHLY, CDR2 FYNNEI. CDR3 length equals 14 residues. The CDR3 spells CASSEALREETQYF. The CDR3 nucleotides read TGTGCCAGCAGTGAAGCGCTCAGGGAAGAGACGCAGTATTTT. Variable domain in full (rest from reference TRBV2 and TRBJ2-3): EPEVTQTPSHQVTQMGQEVILRCVPISNHLYFYWYRQILGQKVEFLVSFYNNEISEKSEIFDDQFSVERPDGSNFTLKIRSTKLEDSAMYFCASSEALREETQYFGPGTRLTVL.

The J gene is TRBJ1-4, the V gene TRBV20-1; TRBD1 aligns across 9 bases. Germline assignment: CDR1 DFQATT and CDR2 SNEGSKA (reference sequence). This CDR3 region has 14 residues. The CDR3 coding sequence is TGCAGCGTATTCCCGGGACAGGGCTTTGAAAAACTGTTTTTT. Encoded protein: CSVFPGQGFEKLFF.

This clonotype has only one observation. The gene calls are TRBV5-1 and TRBJ2-1, with D perhaps matching TRBD1 (6 bases). The CDR3 is 15 amino acids. CDR1 is SGHRS, CDR2 YFSETQ, per germline. Trimming stripped 3 bases from V and 5 bases from J, with 15 bases between. The CDR3 here is CASSSTGTPNNEQFF. For the CDR3, the DNA is TGCGCCAGCAGCTCGACCGGGACACCCAACAATGAGCAGTTCTTC.

The chain links TRBV20-1 to TRBJ1-1, with D unclear. Between the trimmed V and J ends, which lost 3 bases and 7 bases, there was a span of 15 bases. Germline CDR1 DFQATT, CDR2 SNEGSKA (reference sequence). The CDR3 consists of 13 residues. CDR3 nucleotides: TGCAGTGCTAGTGCTGGCCTGTACGGTGAAGCTTTCTTT. Protein product: CSASAGLYGEAFF.